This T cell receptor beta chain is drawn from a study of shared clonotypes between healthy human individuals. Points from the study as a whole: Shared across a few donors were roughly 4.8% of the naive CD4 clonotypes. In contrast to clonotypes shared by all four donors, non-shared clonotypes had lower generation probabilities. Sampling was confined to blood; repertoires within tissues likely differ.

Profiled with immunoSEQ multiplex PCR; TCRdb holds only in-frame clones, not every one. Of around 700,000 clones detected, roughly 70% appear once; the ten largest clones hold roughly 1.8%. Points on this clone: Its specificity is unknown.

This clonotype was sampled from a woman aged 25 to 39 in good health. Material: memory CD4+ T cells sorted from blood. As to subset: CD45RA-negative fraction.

CDR3 bases: TGTGCCAGCAGCCACCGAAAAGAGGACACCGGGGAGCTGTTTTTT. This codes for CASSHRKEDTGELFF. V gene TRBV21-1 combines with J gene TRBJ2-2; the D call in the table, TRBD2, was not verified against the DNA. TRBV21-1 is a listed pseudogene. This CDR3 has 15 amino acids.